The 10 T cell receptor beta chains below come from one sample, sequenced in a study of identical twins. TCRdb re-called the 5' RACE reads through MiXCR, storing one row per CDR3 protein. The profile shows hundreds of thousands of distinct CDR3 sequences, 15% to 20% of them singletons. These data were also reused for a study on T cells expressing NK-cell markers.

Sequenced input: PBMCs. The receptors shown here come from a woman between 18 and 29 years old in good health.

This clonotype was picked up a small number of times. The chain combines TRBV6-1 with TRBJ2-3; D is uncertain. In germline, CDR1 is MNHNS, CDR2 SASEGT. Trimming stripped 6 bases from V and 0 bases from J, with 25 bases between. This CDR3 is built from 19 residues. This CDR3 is CASSKYRTSLFTSTDTQYF. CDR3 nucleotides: TGTGCCAGCAGCAAATACCGGACCTCTCTCTTTACTAGCACAGATACGCAGTATTTT.

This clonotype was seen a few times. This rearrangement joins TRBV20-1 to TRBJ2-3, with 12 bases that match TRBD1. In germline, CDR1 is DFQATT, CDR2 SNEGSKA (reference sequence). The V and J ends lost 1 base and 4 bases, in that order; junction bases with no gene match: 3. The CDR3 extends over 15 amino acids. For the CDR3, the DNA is TGCAGTGCTAGAGTCGGGACAGGGGGCGCAGATACGCAGTATTTT. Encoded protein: CSARVGTGGADTQYF.

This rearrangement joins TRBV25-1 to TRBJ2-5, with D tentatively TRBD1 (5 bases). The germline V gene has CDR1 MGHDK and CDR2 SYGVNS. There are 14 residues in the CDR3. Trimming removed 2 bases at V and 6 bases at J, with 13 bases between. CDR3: CASSEAGLVQTQYF. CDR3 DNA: TGTGCCAGCAGTGAAGCAGGGTTGGTACAGACCCAGTACTTC. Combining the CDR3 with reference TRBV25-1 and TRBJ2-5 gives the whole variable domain EADIYQTPRYLVIGTGKKITLECSQTMGHDKMYWYQQDPGMELHLIHYSYGVNSTEKGDLSSESTVSRIRTEHFPLTLESARPSHTSQYLCASSEAGLVQTQYFGPGTRLLVL.

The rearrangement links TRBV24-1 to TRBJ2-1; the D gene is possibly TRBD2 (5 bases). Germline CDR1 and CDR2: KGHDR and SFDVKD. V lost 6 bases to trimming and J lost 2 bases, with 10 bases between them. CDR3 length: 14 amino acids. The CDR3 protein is CATSYEGAYNEQFF. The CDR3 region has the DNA TGTGCCACCAGTTACGAGGGAGCCTACAATGAGCAGTTCTTC.

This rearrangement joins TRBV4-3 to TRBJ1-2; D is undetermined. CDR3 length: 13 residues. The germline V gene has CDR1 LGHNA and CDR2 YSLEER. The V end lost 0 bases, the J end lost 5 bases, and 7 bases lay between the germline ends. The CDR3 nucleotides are TGCGCCAGCAGCCAAGAACGAGGGTATGGCTACACCTTC. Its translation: CASSQERGYGYTF.

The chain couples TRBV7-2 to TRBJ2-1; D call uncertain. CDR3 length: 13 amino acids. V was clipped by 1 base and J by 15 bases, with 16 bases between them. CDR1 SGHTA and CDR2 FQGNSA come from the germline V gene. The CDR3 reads CASSLDLSLGRFF. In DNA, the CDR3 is TGTGCCAGCAGCTTAGACCTGAGCCTTGGGCGGTTCTTC.

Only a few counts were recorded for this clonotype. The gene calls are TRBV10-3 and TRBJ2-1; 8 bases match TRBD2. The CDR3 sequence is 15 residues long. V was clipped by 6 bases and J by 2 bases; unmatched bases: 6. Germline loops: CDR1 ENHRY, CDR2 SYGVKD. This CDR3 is CAISVAGQTYNEQFF. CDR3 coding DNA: TGTGCCATCAGCGTAGCGGGGCAGACCTACAATGAGCAGTTCTTC.

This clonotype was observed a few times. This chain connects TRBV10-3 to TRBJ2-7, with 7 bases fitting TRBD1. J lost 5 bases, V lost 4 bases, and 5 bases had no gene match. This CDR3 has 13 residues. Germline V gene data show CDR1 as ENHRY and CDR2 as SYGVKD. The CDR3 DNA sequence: TGTGCCATCAGTGTGAGCCAGGGGGACGAGCAGTACTTC. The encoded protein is CAISVSQGDEQYF.

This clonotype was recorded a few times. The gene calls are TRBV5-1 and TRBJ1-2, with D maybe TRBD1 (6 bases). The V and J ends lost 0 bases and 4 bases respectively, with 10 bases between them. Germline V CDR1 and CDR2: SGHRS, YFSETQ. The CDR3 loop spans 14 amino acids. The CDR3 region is CASSLEDSSYGYTF. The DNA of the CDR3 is TGCGCCAGCAGCTTGGAGGACAGCAGCTATGGCTACACCTTC.

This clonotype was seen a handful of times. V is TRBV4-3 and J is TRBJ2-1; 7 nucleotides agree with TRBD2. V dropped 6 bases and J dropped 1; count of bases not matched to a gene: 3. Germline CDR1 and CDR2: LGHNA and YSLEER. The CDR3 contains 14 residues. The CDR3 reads CASSGSGSYNEQFF. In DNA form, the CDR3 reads TGCGCCAGCAGTGGTAGCGGGTCCTACAATGAGCAGTTCTTC.